A few counts support the clone carrying this TCR beta chain. The antigen remains unidentified. The data stem from a study of glioma-infiltrating T cells. The study, taken as a whole, reports: Above-expected tissue-blood divergence occurred in all gliomas, most in low-grade ones.

Amplification of TCR alpha and beta CDR3 regions from RNA used iRepertoire nested multiplex PCR. One-step reverse transcription and amplification started from roughly 100-400 ng of tissue mRNA or PBMC total RNA. TCRdb reanalysed the multiplex PCR reads using MiXCR and keeps one entry per CDR3 protein. Here the sample spans about 22,000 distinct CDR3 sequences, 20% to 25% being singletons. Material: glioma tissue, nonneoplastic brain tissue, or PBMCs (not recorded which). The sequence was obtained from a human donor with low-grade glioma or glioblastoma, undergoing nonglioma brain surgery, or in good health (not recorded which).

CDR3 in amino acids: CAWSVHRLSEAFF. The CDR3, as DNA: TGTGCCTGGAGTGTACATCGGCTCTCTGAAGCTTTCTTT. The V gene is TRBV30, the J gene TRBJ1-1; the D is unclear. The CDR3 covers 13 residues. Trimming removed 0 bases from V and 6 bases from J, with 11 bases in between. Germline loops: CDR1 GTSNPN, CDR2 SVGIG (reference sequence).